This TCR beta chain was recorded in a study of cytomegalovirus exposure and HLA in healthy donors. Broader study findings: Later analysis suggested most CMV-associated TCR beta chains were HLA-restricted. Analysis was carried out at a later point, and it linked a missense DCLRE1C variant to TCR beta V- and J-gene trimming. Analysis performed later found 16,951 TCR beta sequences associated with HLA alleles at 0.05 false discovery rate. Roughly even sequencing depth across donors was the assumption behind the presence/absence analyses.

Comments on this clone: Its antigen is still unknown.

The CDR3 is made up of 15 amino acids. CDR1 is LGHNT and CDR2 is FRNRAP in the germline V gene. V lost 6 bases and J lost 0, with 14 bases in between. The study ran its PCR with 60 Vbeta and 13 Jbeta primers. Assay used: immunoSEQ multiplex PCR; TCRdb lists only in-frame clones, some missing. The sample carries more than 150,000 clones, about 80% recorded once. This sequence joins TRBV12-5 and TRBJ2-5; the D gene is possibly TRBD1 (5 bases). This receptor was obtained from a man aged 40-50 years in good health and CMV-seronegative. The sequencing sample was made of PBMCs. Here the CDR3 reads CASGQGLRYQETQYF. CDR3 coding DNA: TGTGCTAGTGGGCAGGGTTTAAGGTACCAAGAGACCCAGTACTTC.